This TCR beta chain was identified in a study of blood T cell repertoires in COVID-19. Overall study: PBMCs, B-cell-depleted T cells, or T cells provided the cDNA or gDNA that made up the material.

The protocol was immunoSEQ multiplex PCR, while the TCRdb copy is restricted to in-frame clones and leaves out a portion. The sample shows approximately 380,000 clones, just over 90% of them seen only once. The ends lost 6 bases at V and 1 base at J; junction bases unmatched: 5. Germline CDR1 is SNHLY and CDR2 is FYNNEI. The CDR3 runs 15 residues. In its sample, this clone was seen a few times. This clonotype originated in a woman between 40 and 55 years old who had been exposed to COVID-19. This chain links TRBV2 with TRBJ2-2; the match to TRBD1 covers 7 bases. Sequencing was performed on PBMCs or T cells enriched from blood (not recorded which). Written as DNA, the CDR3 is TGTGCCAGCAGCGAGACAGGGAAGAACACCGGGGAGCTGTTTTTT. Translated: CASSETGKNTGELFF.